The 27 T cell receptor beta chains given below trace back to one sample, sequenced in a study of Ad26.COV2.S vaccination and SARS-CoV-2 variants. Using immunoSEQ multiplex PCR, the repertoire was profiled, and TCRdb retains in-frame clones only, with some absent. The sample yields some 520,000 clones, around 88% seen once. Treatment defined: roughly 20 received Ad26.COV2.S at low or high dose, single or two shots; about 5 received placebo; per-sample allocation not given. Each sample was drawn 63 days after the first injection (of vaccine or placebo). The input for sequencing was peripheral blood, taken in a trial of Ad26.COV2.S vaccine versus placebo. The receptors here all came from a person aged 18-65 years who received the Ad26.COV2.S COVID-19 vaccine or a placebo.

This chain connects TRBV9 to TRBJ2-2; TRBD1 aligns across 8 bases. The CDR3 length is 16 residues. Germline V gene data show CDR1 as SGDLS and CDR2 as YYNGEE. The J segment lost 0 bases and the V segment lost 4 bases, leaving 5 bases of the junction unmatched. The CDR3, as DNA: TGTGCCAGCAGCCCCCAGGGGGCAGCGAACACCGGGGAGCTGTTTTTT. Protein product: CASSPQGAANTGELFF.

This clone came up once. V and J are TRBV19 and TRBJ2-3; 8 bases are shared with TRBD1. The CDR3 sequence is 14 residues long. CDR1 is LNHDA and CDR2 is SQIVND in the germline V gene (reference sequence). Trimming removed 4 bases from V and 3 bases from J; junction bases left unmatched: 3. The CDR3 here is CASSKDRATDTQYF. The CDR3 bases are TGTGCCAGTAGTAAGGACAGGGCGACAGATACGCAGTATTTT.

The J gene is TRBJ1-1, the V gene TRBV7-2; no definite D call. This CDR3 spans 15 amino acids. Trimming took 3 bases from V and 1 from J, leaving 12 bases between them. Per germline, CDR1 SGHTA and CDR2 FQGNSA. CDR3 amino acids: CASSFVRFGNTEAFF. CDR3 DNA: TGTGCCAGCAGCTTTGTACGCTTCGGGAACACTGAAGCTTTCTTT.

This chain connects TRBV27 to TRBJ2-2; weak D call: TRBD1 (5 bases). The CDR3 has 14 amino acids. V lost 5 bases and J 2 bases, leaving 9 bases between the germline ends. Germline loops: CDR1 MNHEY, CDR2 SMNVEV (reference sequence). CDR3 sequence reads: CASSTDSNTGELFF. The CDR3 DNA reads TGTGCCAGCAGTACAGACAGTAACACCGGGGAGCTGTTTTTT.

This chain joins TRBV5-1 and TRBJ2-3, with 8 bases identical to TRBD2. V shed 4 bases and J 1 base; nucleotides not matched to a gene: 14. CDR3 size: 18 residues. Germline values: CDR1 SGHRS, CDR2 YFSETQ. In DNA, the CDR3 is TGCGCCAGCAGCCCGCTTGGACTAGCCCCCGGGGGCACAGATACGCAGTATTTT. Encoded protein: CASSPLGLAPGGTDTQYF.

This rearrangement joins TRBV9 to TRBJ2-2; 8 bases are a match to TRBD1. Germline V gene sequence: CDR1 SGDLS, CDR2 YYNGEE. CDR3 size: 18 residues. Trimming took 3 bases from V and 4 from J; bases not matched to a gene: 14. The CDR3 DNA sequence: TGTGCCAGCAGCGGGAATATCCGGGACAGGAGAGGCACCGGGGAGCTGTTTTTT. Its protein product is CASSGNIRDRRGTGELFF.

This clone has a handful of counts. Written as DNA, the CDR3 is TGTGCCAGCAGTAGAAATAACTACGAGCAGTACTTC. It yields the protein CASSRNNYEQYF. This rearrangement joins TRBV11-2 to TRBJ2-7, with D hard to call. Trimming took off 6 bases at V and 3 bases at J, with 9 bases between the two ends. Germline CDR1 reads SGHAT; CDR2 reads FQNNGV. The CDR3 runs 12 residues.

For the CDR3, the DNA is TGTGCCAGCAGCCCGACAGGATATGGCTACACCTTC. Encoded protein: CASSPTGYGYTF. The V call is TRBV7-9, the J call TRBJ1-2; possibly TRBD1 for D (6 bases). Germline CDR1 reads SEHNR; CDR2 reads FQNEAQ (reference sequence). This CDR3 is 12 amino acids long. Trimming cost V 5 bases and J 5 bases, with 9 bases left between them.

V is TRBV19 and J is TRBJ2-7; tentatively, D is TRBD2 (6 bases). From germline, CDR1 is LNHDA and CDR2 SQIVND (reference sequence). This CDR3 is built from 13 residues. V was clipped by 0 bases and J by 4 bases, with 7 bases between them. As DNA, the CDR3 is TGTGCCAGTAGTATAGAGGGAGGTTACGAGCAGTACTTC. Its protein is CASSIEGGYEQYF.

The CDR3 DNA reads as TGTGCCAGCAAAGAAACAGGGCTCAACACTGAAGCTTTCTTT. It translates to CASKETGLNTEAFF. The rearrangement uses TRBV6-5 and TRBJ1-1, with a weak D call TRBD1 (6 bases). V dropped 7 bases and J dropped 2 bases, with 14 bases sitting between them. CDR1 is MNHEY and CDR2 is SVGAGI in the germline V gene. The CDR3 runs to 14 residues.

V gene TRBV5-1 combines with J gene TRBJ2-2; 7 nucleotides agree with TRBD2. The CDR3 loop spans 15 amino acids. The V segment lost 6 bases and the J segment 6 bases; nucleotides outside the gene matches: 11. Germline CDR1 is SGHRS and CDR2 is YFSETQ. CDR3 bases: TGCGCCAGCAACGGGGGAGGGCTGGGCGCCGGGGAGCTGTTTTTT. Translation gives CASNGGGLGAGELFF.

CDR3 DNA sequence: TGTGCCAGCAGCTTAGCGCTAGGGATAGGTTACGAGCAGTACTTC. This codes for CASSLALGIGYEQYF. The V gene is TRBV7-8, the J gene TRBJ2-7; D gene unclear. Germline V gene data show CDR1 as SGHVS and CDR2 as FQNEAQ. This CDR3 is built from 15 residues. V was trimmed by 0 bases and J by 4 bases, leaving 13 bases between them.

This chain connects TRBV21-1 to TRBJ1-5. TRBV21-1 is flagged as a pseudogene. This CDR3 is 13 amino acids long. In DNA, the CDR3 is TGTGCCAGCAGCCTCCTCACCTATCAGCCCCAGCATTTT. This gives the protein CASSLLTYQPQHF.

The chain employs TRBV19 and TRBJ1-2; D unresolved. CDR3 length: 12 residues. Germline assignment: CDR1 LNHDA and CDR2 SQIVND (reference sequence). V was shortened by 10 bases and J by 4 bases, with 13 bases between the two germline ends. The CDR3 DNA is TGTGCCACCAGTCGGGGAACCTATGGCTACACCTTC. Encoded protein: CATSRGTYGYTF.

This clone was detected once. V usage is TRBV28 and J usage is TRBJ1-1; D remains unclear. The V and J ends lost 8 bases and 4 bases respectively, with 14 bases between them. The CDR3 has 13 residues. The germline gives CDR1 MDHEN, CDR2 SYDVKM. In DNA form, the CDR3 reads TGTGCCAGCGGTGTGGAGGCGGGCACTGAAGCTTTCTTT. It translates to CASGVEAGTEAFF.

The rearrangement uses TRBV9 and TRBJ1-1, with a weak D call TRBD1 (5 bases). Per germline, CDR1 SGDLS and CDR2 YYNGEE. CDR3 size: 13 residues. Trimming took 5 bases from V and 1 from J, leaving 9 bases between them. CDR3 sequence reads: CASSYGTNTEAFF. As DNA, the CDR3 is TGTGCCAGCAGTTACGGGACGAACACTGAAGCTTTCTTT.

This clone appeared a few times. The chain links TRBV6-6 to TRBJ1-1; D is uncertain. The CDR3 runs to 13 residues. Deletions cut 4 bases from V and 4 bases from J, with 10 bases between. Germline values: CDR1 MNHNY, CDR2 SVGAGI (reference sequence). As DNA, the CDR3 is TGTGCCAGCAGTTCCTGGTTTGGCACTGAAGCTTTCTTT. Its translation: CASSSWFGTEAFF.

The DNA for the CDR3 is TGTGCCACCAGTGGAAACAACCCGGTGCAGTTCTTC. Translated, it gives CATSGNNPVQFF. The rearrangement joins TRBV24-1 to TRBJ2-1; D is uncertain. This CDR3 contains 12 residues. Per germline, CDR1 KGHDR and CDR2 SFDVKD. Trimming took off 5 bases at V and 12 bases at J, with 13 bases between the two ends.

The chain uses TRBV6-2 or TRBV6-3 and TRBJ2-7; 8 positions agree with TRBD2. V lost 3 bases to trimming and J lost 0 bases; unmatched junction nucleotides: 4. The germline V gene encodes CDR1 MNHEY and CDR2 SVGEGT. The CDR3 covers 15 residues. The CDR3 DNA sequence: TGTGCCAGCAGTTATCTGGCGGGAGGCTCCTACGAGCAGTACTTC. It codes for CASSYLAGGSYEQYF.

With regard to this clone: The same CDR3 arises from other DNA sequences in this sample as well. The chain combines TRBV10-3 with TRBJ2-7; D is uncertain. V was cut by 3 bases and J by 1 base, with 4 bases left in between. CDR1 and CDR2 (germline): ENHRY, SYGVKD. This CDR3 spans 12 amino acids. The CDR3: CAISELSYEQYF. The CDR3, as DNA: TGTGCCATCAGTGAACTTTCCTACGAGCAGTACTTC.

V and J are TRBV10-3 and TRBJ1-5; D is unclear. Germline V gene sequence: CDR1 ENHRY, CDR2 SYGVKD. This CDR3 has 14 amino acids. V was pared by 3 bases and J by 4 bases, with 10 bases between. The CDR3 region has the DNA TGTGCCATCAGTGATCTGACAACTAATCAGCCCCAGCATTTT. Translated, it gives CAISDLTTNQPQHF.

V usage is TRBV30 and J usage is TRBJ2-7; D may be TRBD1 (5 bases). Trimming removed 0 bases at V and 4 bases at J, with 19 bases between. CDR3 size: 16 residues. The germline V gene encodes CDR1 GTSNPN and CDR2 SVGIG (reference sequence). Here the CDR3 reads CAWSVLGQGVSYEQYF. CDR3 sequence (DNA): TGTGCCTGGAGTGTACTCGGGCAGGGCGTATCGTACGAGCAGTACTTC.

The CDR3: CASSLGEGVGTQYF. The CDR3 DNA reads as TGCGCCAGCAGCTTGGGCGAGGGGGTCGGGACCCAGTACTTC. V usage is TRBV5-1 and J usage is TRBJ2-5, with D possibly being TRBD1 (6 bases). This CDR3 contains 14 residues. CDR1 is SGHRS, CDR2 YFSETQ, per germline. Deletions cut 0 bases from V and 7 bases from J, with 13 bases between.

This chain connects TRBV7-8 to TRBJ2-1; unclear D gene. Trimming removed 5 bases from V and 0 bases from J, with 11 bases in between. The CDR3 length is 15 residues. Germline values: CDR1 SGHVS, CDR2 FQNEAQ. CDR3 protein: CASSGDPSSYNEQFF. The CDR3 DNA reads TGTGCCAGCAGCGGAGACCCTAGCTCCTACAATGAGCAGTTCTTC.

The chain joins TRBV19 to TRBJ2-1, with D possibly being TRBD2 (5 bases). This CDR3 has 16 amino acids. Trimming cost V 4 bases and J 9 bases, with 22 bases left between them. Germline CDR1 and CDR2: LNHDA and SQIVND (reference sequence). CDR3 coding DNA: TGTGCCAGTAGTACCCGAAGCCAACTAGTTACCAGTGAGCAGTTCTTC. Its translation: CASSTRSQLVTSEQFF.

This clone has only one observation. V and J are TRBV4-1 and TRBJ2-1, with 8 bases fitting TRBD1. The germline gives CDR1 MGHRA, CDR2 YSYEKL. The length of the CDR3 is 18 residues. V trimming: 0 bases; J trimming: 3 bases; junction bases outside the gene matches: 10. The CDR3 region is CASSQDPIGTGLYNEQFF. CDR3 bases: TGCGCCAGCAGCCAAGACCCGATCGGGACAGGCCTCTACAATGAGCAGTTCTTC.

On this clone: The identical CDR3 is also encoded by other nucleotide sequences in the sample. The chain couples TRBV5-6 to TRBJ1-1; D is unclear. The length of the CDR3 is 14 residues. V dropped 0 bases and J dropped 1 base, with 7 bases sitting between them. CDR1 and CDR2 from the germline V gene are SGHDT and YYEEEE. The CDR3, as DNA: TGTGCCAGCAGCTTGGTCGGACGGAACACTGAAGCTTTCTTT. Protein: CASSLVGRNTEAFF.